This T cell receptor (beta chain) was found in a study of blood T cell repertoires in COVID-19. Study overall: The origin of the acute and convalescent COVID-19 samples was the United States, Italy and Spain. Sources were T cells, B-cell-depleted T cells, or PBMCs; the material itself was cDNA or gDNA.

V was clipped by 5 bases and J by 2 bases, with 8 bases between them. Germline lookup yields CDR1 SGHTA and CDR2 FQGNSA. The CDR3 contains 13 residues. Original processing methods: Amplification from reference gene primers served as the basis for estimated nucleated cell counts. Profiled with immunoSEQ multiplex PCR; TCRdb holds only in-frame clones, not every one. That table gives V, J and clone size, and the DNA gave D and trimming. The table has over 250,000 clones, roughly 87% seen once; the top ten hold roughly 13%. Specimen: peripheral blood. The source is a human donor in a cohort sampled during active COVID-19. The gene calls are TRBV7-2 and TRBJ2-3, with D maybe TRBD2 (5 bases). The CDR3 nucleotides are TGTGCCAGCAGCCGGGAAACCACAGATACGCAGTATTTT. As protein: CASSRETTDTQYF. Complete variable domain (other parts from reference TRBV7-2 and TRBJ2-3): GAGVSQSPSNKVTEKGKDVELRCDPISGHTALYWYRQSLGQGLEFLIYFQGNSAPDKSGLPSDRFSAERTGGSVSTLTIQRTQQEDSAVYLCASSRETTDTQYFGPGTRLTVL.